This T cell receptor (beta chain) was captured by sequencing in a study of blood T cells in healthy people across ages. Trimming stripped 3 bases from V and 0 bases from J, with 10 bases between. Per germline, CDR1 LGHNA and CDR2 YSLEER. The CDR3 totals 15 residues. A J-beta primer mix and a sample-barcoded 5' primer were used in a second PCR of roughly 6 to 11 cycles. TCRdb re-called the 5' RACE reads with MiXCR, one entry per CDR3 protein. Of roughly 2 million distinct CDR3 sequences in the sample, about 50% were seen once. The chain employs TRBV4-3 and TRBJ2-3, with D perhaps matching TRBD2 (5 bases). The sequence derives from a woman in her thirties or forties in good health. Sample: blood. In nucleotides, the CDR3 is TGCGCCAGCAGCCATGAATTAGCGAGCACAGATACGCAGTATTTT. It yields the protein CASSHELASTDTQYF.